This T cell receptor beta chain was captured in a study of CD8 T cells in Susac syndrome. Study-wide findings and caveats: There was no clonal expansion in the CD4+ T cell repertoires of Susac syndrome.

A word on this clonotype: Antigen specificity is unknown.

Random-hexamer reverse transcription was applied to 0.5 to 1 ug RNA. The method of amplification for TCR beta CDR3 was immunoSEQ multiplex PCR, covering 54 Vbeta and 13 Jbeta. TCRdb used MiXCR to reprocess the immunoSEQ multiplex PCR reads, holding one entry per CDR3 protein. The repertoire consists of around 150,000 distinct CDR3 sequences, with 95% occurring once and the leading ten covering 0.13% to 0.15%. The CDR3 sequence is 13 residues long. With 4 bases removed from V and 1 base from J, the gap between germline ends came to 11 bases. Germline assignment: CDR1 GTSNPN and CDR2 SVGIG (reference sequence).

The rearrangement joins TRBV30 to TRBJ2-7, with a tentative D call TRBD1 (6 bases). This sequence was found in a human donor with Susac syndrome. The sequenced sample consisted of CD4+ T cells from PBMCs. The CDR3 bases are TGTGCCTGGATGCGACAGGCTTCCTACGAGCAGTACTTC. Translation gives CAWMRQASYEQYF.